Reported below is one TCR beta chain. Its antigen remains unidentified. This sample was taken from a study of cytomegalovirus exposure and HLA in healthy donors. This CDR3 comprises 16 residues. Germline loops: CDR1 LNHDA, CDR2 SQIVND (reference sequence). Trimming cost V 7 bases and J 0 bases, with 16 bases left between them. Broader study findings: Donor immune exposure was known only as CMV serostatus. Later analysis showed most CMV-associated TCR beta chains appearing HLA-restricted.

PCR amplification relied on 60 Vbeta primers (plus 13 Jbeta primers). The protocol was immunoSEQ multiplex PCR, while the TCRdb copy is restricted to in-frame clones and leaves out a portion. The repertoire includes over 250,000 clones, roughly two thirds of them detected once, and about 2.2% sits in the top ten. The sequenced sample was PBMCs. The sequence came from a female donor in good health and CMV-seronegative. The chain is built from TRBV19 and TRBJ2-1; TRBD2 is a possible D gene (7 bases). The CDR3: CASISGAGDSYNEQFF. The CDR3 coding sequence is TGTGCCAGTATATCGGGGGCGGGAGACTCCTACAATGAGCAGTTCTTC.